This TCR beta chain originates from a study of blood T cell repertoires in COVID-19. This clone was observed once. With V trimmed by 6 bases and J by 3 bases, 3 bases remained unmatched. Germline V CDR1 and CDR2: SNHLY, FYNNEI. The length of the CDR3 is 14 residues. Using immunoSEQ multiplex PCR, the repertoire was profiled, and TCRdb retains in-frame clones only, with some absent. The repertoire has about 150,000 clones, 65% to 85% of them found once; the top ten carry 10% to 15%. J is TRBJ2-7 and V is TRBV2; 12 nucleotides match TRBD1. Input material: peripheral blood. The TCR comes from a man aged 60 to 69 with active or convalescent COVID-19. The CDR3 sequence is CASRGTGGVYEQYF. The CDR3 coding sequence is TGTGCCAGCAGGGGGACAGGGGGCGTCTACGAGCAGTACTTC.